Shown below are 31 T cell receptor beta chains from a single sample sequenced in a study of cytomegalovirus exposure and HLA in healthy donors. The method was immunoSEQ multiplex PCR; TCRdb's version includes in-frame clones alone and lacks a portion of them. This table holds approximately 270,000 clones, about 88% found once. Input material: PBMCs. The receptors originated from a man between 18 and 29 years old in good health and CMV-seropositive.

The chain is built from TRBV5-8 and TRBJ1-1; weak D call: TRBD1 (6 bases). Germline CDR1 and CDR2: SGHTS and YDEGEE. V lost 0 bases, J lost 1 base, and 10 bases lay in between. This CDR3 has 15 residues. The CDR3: CASSLVGHGNTEAFF. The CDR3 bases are TGTGCCAGCAGCTTGGTGGGACATGGGAACACTGAAGCTTTCTTT.

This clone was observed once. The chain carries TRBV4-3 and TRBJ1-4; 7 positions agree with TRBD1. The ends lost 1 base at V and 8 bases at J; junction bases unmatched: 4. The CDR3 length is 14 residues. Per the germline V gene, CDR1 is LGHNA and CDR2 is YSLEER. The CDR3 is CASSQGGGQEKLFF. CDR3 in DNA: TGCGCCAGCAGCCAAGGAGGGGGCCAGGAAAAACTGTTTTTT.

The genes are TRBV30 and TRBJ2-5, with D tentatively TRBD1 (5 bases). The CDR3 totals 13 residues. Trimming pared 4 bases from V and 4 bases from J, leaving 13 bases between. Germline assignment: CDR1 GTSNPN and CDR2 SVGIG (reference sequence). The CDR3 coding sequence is TGTGCCTGGAATCAGGGAATCGGAGAGACCCAGTACTTC. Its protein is CAWNQGIGETQYF.

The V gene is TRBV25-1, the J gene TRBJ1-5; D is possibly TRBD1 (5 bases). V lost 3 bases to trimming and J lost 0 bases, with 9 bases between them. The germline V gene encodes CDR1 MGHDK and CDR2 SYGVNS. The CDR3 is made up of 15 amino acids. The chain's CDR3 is CASSDHRYSNQPQHF. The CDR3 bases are TGTGCCAGCAGTGATCACAGGTATAGCAATCAGCCCCAGCATTTT.

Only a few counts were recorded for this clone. The CDR3 region has the DNA TGTGCCAGCTCGCCTAACCAAGAGACCCAGTACTTC. It yields the protein CASSPNQETQYF. The chain employs TRBV18 and TRBJ2-5; D ambiguous. The ends were cut back, 6 bases at V and 0 bases at J, with 5 bases in the middle. Germline V gene data show CDR1 as KGHSH and CDR2 as LQKENI. This CDR3 spans 12 amino acids.

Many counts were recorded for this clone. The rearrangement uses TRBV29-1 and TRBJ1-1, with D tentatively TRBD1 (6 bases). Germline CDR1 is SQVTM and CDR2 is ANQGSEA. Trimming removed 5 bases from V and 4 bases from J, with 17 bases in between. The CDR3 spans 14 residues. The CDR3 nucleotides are TGCAGCGTTCGGGACGGGGGCCAGGGCACTGAAGCTTTCTTT. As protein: CSVRDGGQGTEAFF.

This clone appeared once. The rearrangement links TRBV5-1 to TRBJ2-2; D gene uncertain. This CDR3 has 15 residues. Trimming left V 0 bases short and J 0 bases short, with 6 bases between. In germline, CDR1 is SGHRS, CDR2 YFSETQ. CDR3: CASSLGGTNTGELFF. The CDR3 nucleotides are TGCGCCAGCAGCTTGGGTGGGACGAACACCGGGGAGCTGTTTTTT.

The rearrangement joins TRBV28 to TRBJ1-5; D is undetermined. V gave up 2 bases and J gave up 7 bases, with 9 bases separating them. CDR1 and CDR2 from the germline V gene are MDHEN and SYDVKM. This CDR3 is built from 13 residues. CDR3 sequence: CASSLGSTQPQHF. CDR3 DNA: TGTGCCAGCAGTTTAGGAAGCACCCAGCCCCAGCATTTT. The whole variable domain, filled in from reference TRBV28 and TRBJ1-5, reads DVKVTQSSRYLVKRTGEKVFLECVQDMDHENMFWYRQDPGLGLRLIYFSYDVKMKEKGDIPEGYSVSREKKERFSLILESASTNQTSMYLCASSLGSTQPQHFGDGTRLSIL.

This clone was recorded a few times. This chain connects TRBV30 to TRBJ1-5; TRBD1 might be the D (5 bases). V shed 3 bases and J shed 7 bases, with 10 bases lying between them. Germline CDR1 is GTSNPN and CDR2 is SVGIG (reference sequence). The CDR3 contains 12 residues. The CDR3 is CAWSQGGQPQHF. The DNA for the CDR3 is TGTGCCTGGAGCCAGGGAGGGCAGCCCCAGCATTTT. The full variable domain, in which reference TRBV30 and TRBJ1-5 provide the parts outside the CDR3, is SQTIHQWPATLVQPVGSPLSLECTVEGTSNPNLYWYRQAAGRGLQLLFYSVGIGQISSEVPQNLSASRPQDRQFILSSKKLLLSDSGFYLCAWSQGGQPQHFGDGTRLSIL.

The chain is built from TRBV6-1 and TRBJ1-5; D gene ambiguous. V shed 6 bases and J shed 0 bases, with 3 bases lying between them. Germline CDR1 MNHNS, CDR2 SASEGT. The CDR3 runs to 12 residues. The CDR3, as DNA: TGTGCCAGCAGGGATAGCAATCAGCCCCAGCATTTT. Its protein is CASRDSNQPQHF.

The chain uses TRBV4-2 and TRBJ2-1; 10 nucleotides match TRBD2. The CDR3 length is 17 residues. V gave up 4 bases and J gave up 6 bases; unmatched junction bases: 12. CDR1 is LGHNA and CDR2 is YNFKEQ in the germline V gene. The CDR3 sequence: CASSPATASGRVNEQFF. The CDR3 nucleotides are TGTGCCAGCAGCCCGGCGACGGCTAGCGGGAGAGTCAATGAGCAGTTCTTC.

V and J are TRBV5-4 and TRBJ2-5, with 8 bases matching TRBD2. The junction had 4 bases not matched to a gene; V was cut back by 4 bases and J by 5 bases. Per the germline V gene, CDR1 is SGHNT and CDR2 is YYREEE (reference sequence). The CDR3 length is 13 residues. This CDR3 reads CASSASGGETQYF. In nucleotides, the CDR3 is TGTGCCAGCAGCGCTTCGGGGGGGGAGACCCAGTACTTC.

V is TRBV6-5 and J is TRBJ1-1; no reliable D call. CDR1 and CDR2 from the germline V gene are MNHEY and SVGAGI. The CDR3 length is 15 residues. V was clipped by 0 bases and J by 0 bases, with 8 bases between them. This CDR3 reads CASSYSGRMNTEAFF. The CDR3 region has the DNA TGTGCCAGCAGTTACTCGGGCCGTATGAACACTGAAGCTTTCTTT.

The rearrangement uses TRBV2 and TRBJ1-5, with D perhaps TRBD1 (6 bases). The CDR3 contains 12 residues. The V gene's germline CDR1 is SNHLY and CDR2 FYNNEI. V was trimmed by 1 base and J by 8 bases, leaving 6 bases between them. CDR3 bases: TGTGCCAGCAGTGAAGGGACAGAGCCCCAGCATTTT. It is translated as CASSEGTEPQHF.

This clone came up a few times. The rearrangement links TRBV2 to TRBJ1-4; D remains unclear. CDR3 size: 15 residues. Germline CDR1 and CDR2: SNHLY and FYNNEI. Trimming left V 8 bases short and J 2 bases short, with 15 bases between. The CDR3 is CASRSWGSTNEKLFF. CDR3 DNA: TGTGCCAGCCGGTCCTGGGGATCCACTAATGAAAAACTGTTTTTT.

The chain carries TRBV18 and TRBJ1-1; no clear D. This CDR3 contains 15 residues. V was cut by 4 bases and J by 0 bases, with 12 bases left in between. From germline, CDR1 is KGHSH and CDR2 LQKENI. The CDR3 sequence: CASSRRTGVNTEAFF. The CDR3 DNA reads TGTGCCAGCTCACGTCGGACGGGAGTGAACACTGAAGCTTTCTTT.

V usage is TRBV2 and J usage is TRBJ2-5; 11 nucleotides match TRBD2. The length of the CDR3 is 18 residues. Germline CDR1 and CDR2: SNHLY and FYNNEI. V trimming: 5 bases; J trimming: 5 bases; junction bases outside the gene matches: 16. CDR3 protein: CASSPEVGVAGGPETQYF. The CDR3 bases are TGTGCCAGCAGTCCCGAGGTCGGGGTAGCGGGAGGGCCGGAGACCCAGTACTTC.

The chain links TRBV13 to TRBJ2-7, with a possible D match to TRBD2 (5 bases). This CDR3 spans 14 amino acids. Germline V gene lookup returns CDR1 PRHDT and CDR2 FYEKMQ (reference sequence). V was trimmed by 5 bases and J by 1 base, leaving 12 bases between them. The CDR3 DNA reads TGTGCCAGCAGCCTTCCCGGGGTTTCCTACGAGCAGTACTTC. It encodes CASSLPGVSYEQYF. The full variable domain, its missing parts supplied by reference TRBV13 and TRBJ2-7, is AAGVIQSPRHLIKEKRETATLKCYPIPRHDTVYWYQQGPGQDPQFLISFYEKMQSDKGSIPDRFSAQQFSDYHSELNMSSLELGDSALYFCASSLPGVSYEQYFGPGTRLTVT.

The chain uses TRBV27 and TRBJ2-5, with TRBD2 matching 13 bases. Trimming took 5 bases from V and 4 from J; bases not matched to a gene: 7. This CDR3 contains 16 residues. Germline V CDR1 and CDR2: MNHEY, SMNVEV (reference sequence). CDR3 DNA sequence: TGTGCCAGCAGTGTAAGGACTAGCGGGAGCGGAGAGACCCAGTACTTC. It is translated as CASSVRTSGSGETQYF.

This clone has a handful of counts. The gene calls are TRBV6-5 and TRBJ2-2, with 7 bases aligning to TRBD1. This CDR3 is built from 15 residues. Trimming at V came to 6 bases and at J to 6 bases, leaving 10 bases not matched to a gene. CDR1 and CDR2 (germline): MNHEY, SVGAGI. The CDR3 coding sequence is TGTGCCAGCAGAAGGTTAGGGGGCATCGCCGGGGAGCTGTTTTTT. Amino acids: CASRRLGGIAGELFF.

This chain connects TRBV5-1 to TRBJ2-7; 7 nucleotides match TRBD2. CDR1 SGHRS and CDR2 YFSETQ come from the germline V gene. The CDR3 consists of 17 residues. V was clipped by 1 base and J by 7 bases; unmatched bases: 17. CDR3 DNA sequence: TGCGCCAGCAGCTTGAAGCCTAGCGGACAATTACCTGGGGAGCAGTACTTC. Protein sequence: CASSLKPSGQLPGEQYF.

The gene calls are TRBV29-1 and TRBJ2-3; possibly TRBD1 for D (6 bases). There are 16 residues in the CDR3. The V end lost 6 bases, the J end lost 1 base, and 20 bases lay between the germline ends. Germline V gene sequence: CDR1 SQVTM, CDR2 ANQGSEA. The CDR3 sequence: CSVTGQKEARTDTQYF. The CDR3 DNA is TGCAGCGTGACAGGCCAAAAAGAAGCCCGCACAGATACGCAGTATTTT.

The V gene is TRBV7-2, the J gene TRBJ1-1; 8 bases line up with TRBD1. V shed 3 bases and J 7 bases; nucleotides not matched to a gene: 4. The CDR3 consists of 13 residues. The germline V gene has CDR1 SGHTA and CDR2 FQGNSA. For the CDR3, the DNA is TGTGCCAGCAGCTTTAGCGGACAGGGTGAAGCTTTCTTT. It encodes CASSFSGQGEAFF.

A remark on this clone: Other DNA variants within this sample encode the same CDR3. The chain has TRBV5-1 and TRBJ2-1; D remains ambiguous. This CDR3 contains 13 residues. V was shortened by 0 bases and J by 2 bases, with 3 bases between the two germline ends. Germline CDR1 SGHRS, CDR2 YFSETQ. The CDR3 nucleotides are TGCGCCAGCAGCTTGGAAACCTACAATGAGCAGTTCTTC. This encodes CASSLETYNEQFF.

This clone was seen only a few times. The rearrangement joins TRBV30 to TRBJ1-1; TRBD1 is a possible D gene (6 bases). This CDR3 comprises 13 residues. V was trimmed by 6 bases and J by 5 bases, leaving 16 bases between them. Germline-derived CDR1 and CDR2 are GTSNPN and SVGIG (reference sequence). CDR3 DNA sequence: TGTGCCTGCACCGACAGGAGTCGTACTGAAGCTTTCTTT. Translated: CACTDRSRTEAFF.

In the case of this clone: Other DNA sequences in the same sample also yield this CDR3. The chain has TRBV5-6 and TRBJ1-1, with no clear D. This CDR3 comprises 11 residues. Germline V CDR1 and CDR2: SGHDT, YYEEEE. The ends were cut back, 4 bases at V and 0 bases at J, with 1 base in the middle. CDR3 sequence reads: CASSLNTEAFF. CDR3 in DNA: TGTGCCAGCAGCCTGAACACTGAAGCTTTCTTT.

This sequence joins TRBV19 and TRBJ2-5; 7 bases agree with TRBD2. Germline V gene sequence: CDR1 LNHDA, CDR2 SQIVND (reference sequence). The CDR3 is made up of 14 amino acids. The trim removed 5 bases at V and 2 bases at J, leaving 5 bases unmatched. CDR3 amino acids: CASSFQRGQETQYF. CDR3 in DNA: TGTGCCAGTAGTTTCCAGCGGGGACAAGAGACCCAGTACTTC.

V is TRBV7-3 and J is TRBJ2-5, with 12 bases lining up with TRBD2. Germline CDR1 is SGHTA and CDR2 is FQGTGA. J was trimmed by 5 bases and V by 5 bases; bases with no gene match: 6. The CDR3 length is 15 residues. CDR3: CASSPSGRARETQYF. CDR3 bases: TGTGCCAGCAGCCCTAGCGGGAGGGCTCGGGAGACCCAGTACTTC.

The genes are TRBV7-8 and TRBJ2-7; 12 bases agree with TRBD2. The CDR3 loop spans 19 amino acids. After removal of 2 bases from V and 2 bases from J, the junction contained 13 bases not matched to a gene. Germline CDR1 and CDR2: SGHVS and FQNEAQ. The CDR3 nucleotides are TGTGCCAGCAGCTTAAGCTCTCTAGCGGGAGGGCCCTTTACCTACGAGCAGTACTTC. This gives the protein CASSLSSLAGGPFTYEQYF.

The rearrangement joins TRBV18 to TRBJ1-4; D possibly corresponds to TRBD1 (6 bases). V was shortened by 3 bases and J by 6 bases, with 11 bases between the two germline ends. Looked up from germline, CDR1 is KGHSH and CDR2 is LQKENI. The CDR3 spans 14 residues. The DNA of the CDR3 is TGTGCCAGCTCACCTGTGTCAGGGGATGAAAAACTGTTTTTT. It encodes CASSPVSGDEKLFF.

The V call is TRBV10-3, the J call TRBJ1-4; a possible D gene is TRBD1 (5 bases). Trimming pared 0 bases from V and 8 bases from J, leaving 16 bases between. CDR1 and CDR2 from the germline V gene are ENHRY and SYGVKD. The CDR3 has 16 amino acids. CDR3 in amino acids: CAISESGSGRMEKLFF. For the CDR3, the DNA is TGTGCCATCAGTGAGTCGGGGTCAGGGCGTATGGAAAAACTGTTTTTT.